Listed here are 19 T cell receptor beta chains from one sample, sequenced in a study of blood T cell repertoires in COVID-19. Sequencing was performed with immunoSEQ multiplex PCR; in TCRdb, only in-frame clones are kept and a portion is missing. The sample includes some 380,000 clones, 85% to 90% of them seen just once. The sample comprised peripheral blood. These receptors were taken from a man aged 18-30 years with active or convalescent COVID-19.

This chain joins TRBV5-1 and TRBJ1-4; possibly TRBD1 for D (6 bases). V lost 2 bases, J lost 0 bases, and 11 bases lay in between. CDR3 size: 16 residues. From germline, CDR1 is SGHRS and CDR2 YFSETQ. Written as DNA, the CDR3 is TGCGCCAGCAGCTTTCAGGGGTCCTCAACTAATGAAAAACTGTTTTTT. It specifies CASSFQGSSTNEKLFF.

This chain connects TRBV30 to TRBJ1-5; D perhaps matches TRBD1 (5 bases). The V gene's germline CDR1 is GTSNPN and CDR2 SVGIG (reference sequence). V lost 2 bases and J lost 0, with 14 bases in between. The CDR3 is 16 residues long. The CDR3 protein is CAWSSGGGYSNQPQHF. The CDR3 DNA reads as TGTGCCTGGAGTTCCGGGGGGGGATATAGCAATCAGCCCCAGCATTTT.

This chain uses TRBV7-9 with TRBJ1-5, with 8 positions matching TRBD1. This CDR3 comprises 15 residues. V trimming: 1 base; J trimming: 6 bases; junction bases outside the gene matches: 5. Germline CDR1 SEHNR, CDR2 FQNEAQ (reference sequence). The CDR3 DNA is TGTGCCAGCAGCTTAGAACAGGGGGGAATTCAGCCCCAGCATTTT. Translating it yields CASSLEQGGIQPQHF.

The rearrangement uses TRBV7-2 and TRBJ1-2, with 9 bases matching TRBD1. Germline loops: CDR1 SGHTA, CDR2 FQGNSA. CDR3 length: 14 residues. The V and J ends lost 5 bases and 4 bases, in that order; junction bases with no gene match: 5. CDR3 bases: TGTGCCAGCAGCGAACAGGGGGCCGGCTATGGCTACACCTTC. Translating it yields CASSEQGAGYGYTF. Full variable domain (remainder filled in from reference TRBV7-2 and TRBJ1-2): GAGVSQSPSNKVTEKGKDVELRCDPISGHTALYWYRQSLGQGLEFLIYFQGNSAPDKSGLPSDRFSAERTGGSVSTLTIQRTQQEDSAVYLCASSEQGAGYGYTFGSGTRLTVV.

This rearrangement joins TRBV6-9 to TRBJ2-7; TRBD2 matches 7 bases. The CDR3 contains 16 residues. Unmatched junction bases numbered 11, after V lost 2 bases and J lost 4 bases. The V gene's germline CDR1 is MNHGY and CDR2 SVAAGI. The CDR3 coding sequence is TGTGCCAGCAGTTATATCCCGCTAGCGGAGATTTACGAGCAGTACTTC. Protein sequence: CASSYIPLAEIYEQYF.

CDR3 amino acids: CAISESLAGGDNEQFF. CDR3 DNA sequence: TGTGCCATCAGTGAATCGCTAGCGGGGGGGGACAATGAGCAGTTCTTC. V gene TRBV10-3 combines with J gene TRBJ2-1, with 12 bases fitting TRBD2. Germline V CDR1 and CDR2: ENHRY, SYGVKD. There are 16 residues in the CDR3. V shed 3 bases, J shed 5 bases, and the junction held 5 bases outside the gene matches.

The chain is built from TRBV7-8 and TRBJ2-3; the match to TRBD2 covers 11 bases. Germline V gene data show CDR1 as SGHVS and CDR2 as FQNEAQ. V was pared by 0 bases and J by 5 bases, with 7 bases of the junction left unmatched. The CDR3 extends over 17 amino acids. This CDR3 is CASSLAVATSGIDTQYF. In DNA form, the CDR3 reads TGTGCCAGCAGCTTAGCTGTGGCGACTAGCGGGATAGATACGCAGTATTTT.

The V and J genes are TRBV19 and TRBJ2-3, with 9 bases that match TRBD2. CDR3 length equals 18 residues. Germline V CDR1 and CDR2: LNHDA, SQIVND (reference sequence). Trimming at V came to 0 bases and at J to 0 bases, leaving 7 bases not matched to a gene. The chain's CDR3 is CASSIESGGFPSTDTQYF. The CDR3, as DNA: TGTGCCAGTAGTATAGAGAGCGGGGGGTTTCCTAGCACAGATACGCAGTATTTT.

V gene TRBV6-7 combines with J gene TRBJ2-5, with 7 bases identical to TRBD2. TRBV6-7 carries the ORF label, with uncertain function. The CDR3 sequence is 16 residues long. The V segment lost 0 bases and the J segment 2 bases; nucleotides outside the gene matches: 6. This CDR3 is CASSYSPLAVQETQYF. The CDR3, as DNA: TGTGCCAGCAGTTACTCTCCGCTAGCGGTTCAAGAGACCCAGTACTTC.

The chain is built from TRBV18 and TRBJ1-6; 10 bases are shared with TRBD1. The CDR3 has 19 residues. V lost 2 bases, J lost 2 bases, and 9 bases stayed unmatched. Germline lookup yields CDR1 KGHSH and CDR2 LQKENI. The CDR3 DNA follows: TGTGCCAGCTCACCAACGGGACAGGGGAAGGTAGCCTATAATTCACCCCTCCACTTT. It encodes CASSPTGQGKVAYNSPLHF.

The chain has TRBV29-1 and TRBJ1-2; D perhaps matches TRBD1 (6 bases). Trimming left V 5 bases short and J 4 bases short, with 11 bases between. Germline values: CDR1 SQVTM, CDR2 ANQGSEA. The CDR3 is 12 residues long. The CDR3 loop reads CSVSLRGYGYTF. In nucleotides, the CDR3 is TGCAGCGTTTCCCTCAGGGGCTATGGCTACACCTTC.

V and J are TRBV18 and TRBJ2-1; D remains unclear. CDR1 and CDR2 (germline): KGHSH, LQKENI. Deletions cut 3 bases from V and 2 bases from J, with 11 bases between. The CDR3 is made up of 15 amino acids. CDR3 DNA: TGTGCCAGCTCACCCCGCTCTGCAGCCTACAATGAGCAGTTCTTC. Protein product: CASSPRSAAYNEQFF.

The chain links TRBV10-3 to TRBJ1-2; D may be TRBD1 (5 bases). This CDR3 is 12 amino acids long. V shed 8 bases and J shed 7 bases, with 14 bases lying between them. Germline CDR1 reads ENHRY; CDR2 reads SYGVKD. In DNA, the CDR3 is TGTGCCATCGGTAAGGGCCAGGGTGGCTACACCTTC. This gives the protein CAIGKGQGGYTF.

V usage is TRBV6-5 and J usage is TRBJ1-4; the match to TRBD1 covers 7 bases. Losses at the gene ends were 7 bases for V and 7 bases for J; bases not matched to a gene: 9. Germline V gene data show CDR1 as MNHEY and CDR2 as SVGAGI. This CDR3 region has 14 residues. CDR3 in DNA: TGTGCCAGCACCGAGCGAGGGGGCTTTGAAAAACTGTTTTTT. It specifies CASTERGGFEKLFF.

The rearrangement joins TRBV5-6 to TRBJ2-5; TRBD1 aligns across 9 bases. V shed 4 bases and J 5 bases; nucleotides not matched to a gene: 9. Germline V lookup: CDR1 SGHDT, CDR2 YYEEEE. The CDR3 is made up of 15 amino acids. The CDR3 spells CASSPLGTGRETQYF. CDR3 sequence (DNA): TGTGCCAGCAGCCCCCTGGGGACAGGGAGGGAGACCCAGTACTTC.

CDR3 bases: TGTGCCACCAGTGATCTGGGGCCACCCTATGGCTACACCTTC. Translated, it gives CATSDLGPPYGYTF. J is TRBJ1-2 and V is TRBV24-1; weak D call: TRBD1 (5 bases). CDR1 and CDR2 from the germline V gene are KGHDR and SFDVKD. V lost 3 bases, J lost 4 bases, and 11 bases lay in between. CDR3 length equals 14 residues.

This chain uses TRBV6-4 with TRBJ1-6; D might be TRBD1 (5 bases). Germline loops: CDR1 MRHNA, CDR2 SNTAGT. The germline V and J ends were trimmed by 2 bases and 10 bases, with 9 bases remaining between them. The CDR3 extends over 13 amino acids. CDR3 sequence (DNA): TGTGCCAGCAGTGACCGGGCAGGGTCACCCCTCCACTTT. The encoded protein is CASSDRAGSPLHF.

The V and J genes are TRBV6-5 and TRBJ1-6; D is possibly TRBD1 (5 bases). Germline assignment: CDR1 MNHEY and CDR2 SVGAGI. With 2 bases removed from V and 7 bases from J, the gap between germline ends came to 15 bases. The CDR3 length is 16 residues. CDR3 amino acids: CASSYKPGTWNSPLHF. The CDR3 coding sequence is TGTGCCAGCAGTTACAAACCCGGGACTTGGAATTCACCCCTCCACTTT.

V gene TRBV5-1 combines with J gene TRBJ1-2; D not certain. V was clipped by 4 bases and J by 8 bases, with 15 bases between them. This CDR3 has 13 amino acids. CDR1 and CDR2 (germline): SGHRS, YFSETQ. CDR3 residues: CASSTGSLEGYTF. As DNA, the CDR3 is TGCGCCAGCAGCACCGGTTCGCTCGAGGGCTACACCTTC.